Given below is one T cell receptor beta chain in context. Antigen unknown. This specimen belongs to a study of cytomegalovirus exposure and HLA in healthy donors. Primers included in the PCR were 60 Vbeta and 13 Jbeta primers. The method was immunoSEQ multiplex PCR; TCRdb's version includes in-frame clones alone and lacks a portion of them. Counted here are roughly 80,000 clones, 75% to 85% occurring once; the ten biggest clones make up 1.9%. General observations from the study: Later analysis indicated greater clonal expansion among HLA-associated TCR beta chains than among equally common other chains. With high specificity and sensitivity, the classifier reportedly diagnosed cytomegalovirus status.

Germline V gene sequence: CDR1 SEHNR, CDR2 FQNEAQ (reference sequence). This CDR3 has 13 residues. V lost 4 bases to trimming and J lost 5 bases; unmatched junction nucleotides: 2. Sequences were obtained from PBMCs. The receptor's source is a woman aged 25 to 39 in good health and CMV-seronegative. The chain recombines TRBV7-9 with TRBJ2-7; 10 nucleotides agree with TRBD1. The CDR3 loop reads CASSSTGGDEQYF. CDR3 nucleotide sequence: TGTGCCAGCAGCTCGACAGGGGGCGACGAGCAGTACTTC.